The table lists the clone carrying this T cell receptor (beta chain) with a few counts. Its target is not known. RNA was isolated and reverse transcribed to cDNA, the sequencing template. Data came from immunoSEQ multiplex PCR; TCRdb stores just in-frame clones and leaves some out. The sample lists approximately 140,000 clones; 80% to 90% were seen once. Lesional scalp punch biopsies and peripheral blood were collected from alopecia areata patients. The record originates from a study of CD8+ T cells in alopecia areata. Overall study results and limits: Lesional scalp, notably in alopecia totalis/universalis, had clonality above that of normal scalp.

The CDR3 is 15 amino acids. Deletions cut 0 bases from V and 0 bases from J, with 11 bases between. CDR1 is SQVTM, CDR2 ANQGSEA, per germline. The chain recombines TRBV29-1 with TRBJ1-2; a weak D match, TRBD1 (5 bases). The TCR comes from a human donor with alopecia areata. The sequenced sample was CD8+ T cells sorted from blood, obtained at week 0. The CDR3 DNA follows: TGCAGCGTTGAAGAACGAGGGGACGCTAACTATGGCTACACCTTC. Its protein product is CSVEERGDANYGYTF.